This TCR beta chain was obtained from a study of CD8+ T cells in alopecia areata (dated by TCRdb to 2016 to 2019). About the full investigation: Treated patients were enrolled in an open-label pilot trial of oral tofacitinib at 5 to 10 mg twice daily for moderate-to-severe alopecia areata. Scalp clonality was compared among normal scalp (n=4), patchy alopecia areata scalp (n=8), and alopecia totalis/universalis scalp (n=8). Tofacitinib was administered for 6 to 18 months, and 6 months of follow-up off drug were then conducted to assess delayed response and recurrence. TCRbeta CDR3 regions were amplified by immunoSEQ multiplex PCR with 35 Vbeta forward and 13 Jbeta reverse primers. Patients on tofacitinib were biopsied at baseline and after 4 and 24 weeks of treatment, and several of the patients also had a later scalp biopsy. For the treated patients, the SALT score, which quantifies what percentage of scalp surface area is affected, served as the measure of disease severity. In both human patients and the C3H/HeJ mouse model, the study applied high-throughput TCRbeta sequencing to look at T cell clonal expansion in alopecia areata. RNA was extracted with the PAXgene miRNA kit for fixed scalp, the miRNeasy kit for PBMCs, and the RNeasy kit for mouse skin. In humans, TCRbeta sequencing was performed on scalp tissue and on sorted CD4+ and CD8+ peripheral blood T cells from healthy controls and from patients with patchy or totalis/universalis alopecia areata. Overall study results and their limits: Because the treated cohort was small and had only one nonresponder, larger studies are needed to examine links between baseline CD8+ expansion and response. Resident alphabeta T cells in normal human skin are also sequenced, complicating scalp TCR repertoire analysis, unlike mouse skin dominated by gammadelta T cells. Compared with normal scalp, lesional scalp, particularly in alopecia totalis/universalis, had higher clonality and more expanded CD8+ clones, which suggests antigenic drive. Many expanded lesional clones were found to persist in scalp and blood during tofacitinib treatment, and relapse after treatment cessation may be partly explained by this persistence. Tofacitinib significantly decreased scalp clonality and the number of expanded CD8+ clones among the top 100 scalp clones. Compared with mice, TCR sequences shared between patients were less clear, possibly partly because of HLA diversity across the patient population.

In light of the paper, this sample's time point label describes: 20 to 30 weeks on oral tofacitinib. The meaning of the sample's treatment or condition label: oral pan-JAK inhibitor, 5-10 mg twice daily. Lesional scalp punch biopsies and peripheral blood were collected from alopecia areata patients. After PBMCs were isolated by density centrifugation and stained for CD3, CD4 and CD8, a FACSAria was used to sort CD4+ and CD8+ T cells. The library was generated by the immunoSEQ multiplex PCR assay. To provide template for TCR sequencing, every sample had RNA extracted and reverse transcribed into cDNA. First-strand cDNA was synthesized with SuperScript III using a 2:1 mix of oligo-dT and random hexamers. Amplification bias was assessed with a synthetic immune receptor repertoire, and residual bias was removed computationally. The study's own analysis went as follows. After raw reads were preprocessed to remove errors, the CDR3 was defined following IMGT conventions as running from the conserved cysteine to phenylalanine. Clonality was calculated as 1 minus Shannon entropy normalized by log2 of the number of productive unique TCRs. Whether scalp clones were CD4 or CD8 was inferred by matching scalp TCRbeta sequences against CD4 and CD8 repertoires sorted from blood. Held by TCRdb, this immuneACCESS table contains in-frame sequences only and omits some clones. Under half of the omission traces to an unresolved V gene where checked; the cause of the rest is unknown. From that table come the V and J calls and clone size; the DNA was used to work out D and trimming. The sample contains hundreds of thousands of clones, roughly 50% of them found a single time. The leading ten clones occupy about 1.8% of the sample.

In this sample, this clone turned up a few times. Its binding antigen is unknown. The input lacks base qualities; no much larger clone sits a single base away. The CDR1 and CDR2 encoded by the germline V gene are SQVTM and ANQGSEA. The CDR3, cysteine through phenylalanine, is 11 amino acids long. Here the CDR3 DNA is all that survives: 33 bases in frame from base 1. Trimming costs V 4 bases and J 3 bases, and their ends lie 6 bases apart. The starting material was CD4+ T cells sorted from blood, obtained at week 24, from a patient treated with tofacitinib. The receptor's source is a human donor with alopecia areata. Here the chain combines TRBV29-1 and TRBJ1-2, with no confident D gene call. The DNA is TGCAGCGTTGTGGCAGACTATGGCTACACCTTC. Translated, it gives CSVVADYGYTF.